Presented here are 24 T cell receptor beta chains from one specimen sequenced in a study of cytomegalovirus exposure and HLA in healthy donors. The PCR had 60 Vbeta and 13 Jbeta primers. TCRdb's table, derived via immunoSEQ multiplex PCR, lists solely in-frame clones and lacks some. Found here are around 170,000 clones, roughly 80% of them singletons; the top ten hold 5.7%. Source material: PBMCs. These receptors were taken from a man between 35 and 55 years old in good health and CMV-seronegative.

The chain recombines TRBV30 with TRBJ1-2; 10 bases line up with TRBD1. V shed 2 bases and J 6 bases; nucleotides not matched to a gene: 3. The CDR3 extends over 13 amino acids. Germline loops: CDR1 GTSNPN, CDR2 SVGIG (reference sequence). The CDR3: CAWSSGTGDGYTF. The CDR3 DNA reads as TGTGCCTGGAGTTCCGGGACAGGGGATGGCTACACCTTC.

The genes are TRBV14 and TRBJ2-7, with a tentative D call TRBD1 (6 bases). The germline V and J ends were trimmed by 6 bases and 0 bases, with 18 bases remaining between them. Germline V gene data show CDR1 as SGHDN and CDR2 as FVKESK. There are 16 residues in the CDR3. The CDR3: CASRRAGDQSSYEQYF. The CDR3 region has the DNA TGTGCCAGCAGGCGTGCAGGGGACCAATCCTCCTACGAGCAGTACTTC. The complete variable domain, with remaining parts taken from reference TRBV14 and TRBJ2-7, reads EAGVTQFPSHSVIEKGQTVTLRCDPISGHDNLYWYRRVMGKEIKFLLHFVKESKQDESGMPNNRFLAERTGGTYSTLKVQPAELEDSGVYFCASRRAGDQSSYEQYFGPGTRLTVT.

V is TRBV7-3 and J is TRBJ2-7; 10 nucleotides line up with TRBD1. Trimming cost V 2 bases and J 3 bases; bases outside gene matches: 1. CDR1 and CDR2 from the germline V gene are SGHTA and FQGTGA. The CDR3 is 14 residues long. In DNA, the CDR3 is TGTGCCAGCAGCTTAGGGGACAGGGGCTACGAGCAGTACTTC. Its protein is CASSLGDRGYEQYF.

In nucleotides, the CDR3 is TGCGCCAGCAGCCGACAGGGGCCGACCTCTGGAAACACCATATATTTT. Protein sequence: CASSRQGPTSGNTIYF. The gene calls are TRBV4-1 and TRBJ1-3; 8 bases are a match to TRBD1. Germline-derived CDR1 and CDR2 are MGHRA and YSYEKL. The CDR3 sequence is 16 residues long. V lost 4 bases and J lost 0; bases outside the gene matches: 5.

The chain employs TRBV6-1 and TRBJ1-5; tentative D call: TRBD1 (6 bases). The CDR3 length is 14 residues. Trimming shortened V by 5 bases and J by 3 bases, and 11 bases separated the two germline ends. CDR1 is MNHNS, CDR2 SASEGT, per germline. The CDR3 DNA reads TGTGCCAGCAGTCCCTGGGACAACAATCAGCCCCAGCATTTT. Its translation: CASSPWDNNQPQHF.

As for this clone: At one boundary the junction diverges from the germline segment, which might be a read error. This sequence joins TRBV12-5 and TRBJ1-1, with 9 bases that match TRBD1. CDR1 and CDR2 from the germline V gene are LGHNT and FRNRAP. The CDR3 length is 13 residues. CDR3 residues: CVSGTGKPPVAFF. The CDR3 nucleotides are TGTGTTAGTGGGACAGGGAAGCCCCCTGTAGCTTTCTTT.

The chain carries TRBV7-2 and TRBJ1-4; tentative D call: TRBD1 (6 bases). With 6 bases removed from V and 0 bases from J, the gap between germline ends came to 11 bases. CDR3 size: 15 residues. CDR1 and CDR2 (germline): SGHTA, FQGNSA. The CDR3 bases are TGTGCCAGCAGGATAGGGGGATCAACTAATGAAAAACTGTTTTTT. This codes for CASRIGGSTNEKLFF. Full variable domain (outside the CDR3, taken from reference TRBV7-2 and TRBJ1-4): GAGVSQSPSNKVTEKGKDVELRCDPISGHTALYWYRQSLGQGLEFLIYFQGNSAPDKSGLPSDRFSAERTGGSVSTLTIQRTQQEDSAVYLCASRIGGSTNEKLFFGSGTQLSVL.

The rearrangement joins TRBV5-6 to TRBJ1-4; possibly TRBD1 for D (6 bases). The CDR3 covers 15 residues. The germline V and J ends were trimmed by 3 bases and 12 bases, with 21 bases remaining between them. Germline CDR1 SGHDT, CDR2 YYEEEE. The CDR3, as DNA: TGTGCCAGCAGCTACAGACTAGCGGGGGCAGGGGAACTGTTTTTT. Its protein product is CASSYRLAGAGELFF.

This chain links TRBV19 with TRBJ2-1, with D unresolved. V gave up 5 bases and J gave up 3 bases, with 14 bases separating them. In germline, CDR1 is LNHDA, CDR2 SQIVND (reference sequence). The CDR3 runs 15 residues. DNA for the CDR3: TGTGCCAGTAGTCCGACTTCCCGCGGCTACAATGAGCAGTTCTTC. This translates into CASSPTSRGYNEQFF.

The chain combines TRBV5-4 with TRBJ2-1; possibly TRBD2 for D (7 bases). Trimming took 4 bases from V and 2 from J, leaving 16 bases between them. The CDR3 has 16 amino acids. The germline gives CDR1 SGHNT, CDR2 YYREEE (reference sequence). DNA of the CDR3: TGTGCCAGCAGCCGTGGAGGGGGAGGGGCCTACAATGAGCAGTTCTTC. Residues: CASSRGGGGAYNEQFF.

V and J are TRBV7-9 and TRBJ2-5; 7 nucleotides agree with TRBD1. With V trimmed by 5 bases and J by 0 bases, 3 bases remained unmatched. CDR3 size: 14 residues. Germline-derived CDR1 and CDR2 are SEHNR and FQNEAQ (reference sequence). The CDR3 here is CASSLTGYQETQYF. The CDR3 DNA sequence: TGTGCCAGCAGCCTGACAGGGTACCAAGAGACCCAGTACTTC. Full variable domain (remainder filled in from reference TRBV7-9 and TRBJ2-5): DTGVSQNPRHKITKRGQNVTFRCDPISEHNRLYWYRQTLGQGPEFLTYFQNEAQLEKSRLLSDRFSAERPKGSFSTLEIQRTEQGDSAMYLCASSLTGYQETQYFGPGTRLLVL.

This clone was counted a single time. The V gene is TRBV10-3, the J gene TRBJ1-4; 9 bases agree with TRBD1. Germline values: CDR1 ENHRY, CDR2 SYGVKD. This CDR3 has 16 residues. The ends lost 4 bases at V and 7 bases at J; junction bases unmatched: 10. CDR3: CAISGTWGQGGEKLFF. The DNA of the CDR3 is TGTGCCATCAGTGGGACCTGGGGACAGGGAGGTGAAAAACTGTTTTTT.

This chain links TRBV19 with TRBJ2-7; D call uncertain. Germline V gene sequence: CDR1 LNHDA, CDR2 SQIVND (reference sequence). This CDR3 is built from 14 residues. The V end lost 1 base, the J end lost 0 bases, and 7 bases lay between the germline ends. The CDR3 DNA follows: TGTGCCAGTAGTATAGCTGGGCGCTCCTACGAGCAGTACTTC. The encoded protein is CASSIAGRSYEQYF.

V is TRBV5-1 and J is TRBJ2-2; 8 positions match TRBD1. The CDR3 sequence is 15 residues long. J gave up 5 bases and V 3 bases, and 6 bases lay outside the gene matches. Per the germline V gene, CDR1 is SGHRS and CDR2 is YFSETQ. CDR3 amino acids: CASSSGQGGTGELFF. CDR3 bases: TGCGCCAGCAGCTCCGGACAGGGAGGAACCGGGGAGCTGTTTTTT.

This chain uses TRBV5-1 with TRBJ2-7, with D possibly TRBD1 on 6 matching bases. This CDR3 spans 15 amino acids. Germline-derived CDR1 and CDR2 are SGHRS and YFSETQ. The V gene lost 0 bases and the J gene lost 3 bases, with 13 bases spanning the gap. CDR3 bases: TGCGCCAGCAGCTTGGCCGGGACACCCGACTACGAGCAGTACTTC. Residues: CASSLAGTPDYEQYF. The full variable domain, its missing parts supplied by reference TRBV5-1 and TRBJ2-7, is KAGVTQTPRYLIKTRGQQVTLSCSPISGHRSVSWYQQTPGQGLQFLFEYFSETQRNKGNFPGRFSGRQFSNSRSEMNVSTLELGDSALYLCASSLAGTPDYEQYFGPGTRLTVT.

This chain joins TRBV7-9 and TRBJ2-6; 8 bases match TRBD1. The ends lost 3 bases at V and 0 bases at J; junction bases unmatched: 10. This CDR3 contains 19 residues. The germline V gene encodes CDR1 SEHNR and CDR2 FQNEAQ (reference sequence). This chain's CDR3 is CASSFLVGQGLSGANVLTF. DNA of the CDR3: TGTGCCAGCAGCTTTTTGGTAGGACAGGGCCTCTCTGGGGCCAACGTCCTGACTTTC.

The chain recombines TRBV7-2 with TRBJ1-4; D is unclear. Deletions cut 5 bases from V and 4 bases from J, with 8 bases between. The CDR3 sequence is 13 residues long. Germline V gene data show CDR1 as SGHTA and CDR2 as FQGNSA. In DNA form, the CDR3 reads TGTGCCAGCAGCCGGCAGGTTAATGAAAAACTGTTTTTT. It yields the protein CASSRQVNEKLFF.

The rearrangement links TRBV4-2 to TRBJ2-1; 12 nucleotides align to TRBD2. CDR3 length: 16 residues. Per the germline V gene, CDR1 is LGHNA and CDR2 is YNFKEQ. After removal of 3 bases from V and 7 bases from J, the junction contained 7 bases not matched to a gene. CDR3 sequence reads: CASSHLRGTSGNEQFF. DNA of the CDR3: TGTGCCAGCAGCCACCTACGAGGGACTAGCGGGAATGAGCAGTTCTTC.

The CDR3 sequence is CSVEGGLTGRTEAFF. The CDR3 nucleotides read TGCAGCGTTGAAGGGGGTTTGACAGGGAGGACTGAAGCTTTCTTT. The V gene is TRBV29-1, the J gene TRBJ1-1; the match to TRBD1 covers 7 bases. The CDR3 runs 15 residues. Germline CDR1 and CDR2: SQVTM and ANQGSEA. V was pared by 1 base and J by 5 bases, with 10 bases of the junction left unmatched.

This sequence joins TRBV27 and TRBJ2-3; D gene uncertain. Germline CDR1 MNHEY, CDR2 SMNVEV (reference sequence). The V and J ends lost 0 bases and 6 bases respectively, with 10 bases between them. This CDR3 has 14 amino acids. CDR3 amino acids: CASSLSRLSDTQYF. Written as DNA, the CDR3 is TGTGCCAGCAGTTTATCGCGACTTTCGGATACGCAGTATTTT.

V usage is TRBV30 and J usage is TRBJ1-1, with no clear D. V gave up 0 bases and J gave up 3 bases, with 14 bases separating them. This CDR3 is built from 15 residues. Germline V gene sequence: CDR1 GTSNPN, CDR2 SVGIG (reference sequence). Here the CDR3 DNA reads TGTGCCTGGAGTGTACGGAGAGGTTTTTACACTGAAGCTTTCTTT. Its translation is CAWSVRRGFYTEAFF.

The chain links TRBV7-9 to TRBJ2-5, with 8 positions matching TRBD2. The CDR3 is made up of 13 amino acids. Per the germline V gene, CDR1 is SEHNR and CDR2 is FQNEAQ (reference sequence). V was clipped by 8 bases and J by 5 bases; unmatched bases: 7. The DNA of the CDR3 is TGTGCCAGCTCTGGGACTAGTTTTGAGACCCAGTACTTC. Residues: CASSGTSFETQYF.

This clone was observed a few times. The chain links TRBV12-5 to TRBJ1-1, with TRBD1 matching over 8 bases. V was clipped by 5 bases and J by 5 bases; unmatched bases: 7. The CDR3 extends over 14 amino acids. From germline, CDR1 is LGHNT and CDR2 FRNRAP. The CDR3 loop reads CASGLDRVRTEAFF. As DNA, the CDR3 is TGTGCTAGTGGTCTGGACAGGGTGAGAACTGAAGCTTTCTTT. The full variable domain, rest sourced from reference TRBV12-5 and TRBJ1-1, is DARVTQTPRHKVTEMGQEVTMRCQPILGHNTVFWYRQTMMQGLELLAYFRNRAPLDDSGMPKDRFSAEMPDATLATLKIQPSEPRDSAVYFCASGLDRVRTEAFFGQGTRLTVV.

The rearrangement links TRBV13 to TRBJ1-2; D unresolved. The CDR3 consists of 14 residues. In germline, CDR1 is PRHDT, CDR2 FYEKMQ (reference sequence). Trimming took 6 bases from V and 3 from J, leaving 14 bases between them. CDR3 in amino acids: CASRLNGQDYGYTF. The CDR3, as DNA: TGTGCCAGCAGACTCAATGGCCAGGACTATGGCTACACCTTC.